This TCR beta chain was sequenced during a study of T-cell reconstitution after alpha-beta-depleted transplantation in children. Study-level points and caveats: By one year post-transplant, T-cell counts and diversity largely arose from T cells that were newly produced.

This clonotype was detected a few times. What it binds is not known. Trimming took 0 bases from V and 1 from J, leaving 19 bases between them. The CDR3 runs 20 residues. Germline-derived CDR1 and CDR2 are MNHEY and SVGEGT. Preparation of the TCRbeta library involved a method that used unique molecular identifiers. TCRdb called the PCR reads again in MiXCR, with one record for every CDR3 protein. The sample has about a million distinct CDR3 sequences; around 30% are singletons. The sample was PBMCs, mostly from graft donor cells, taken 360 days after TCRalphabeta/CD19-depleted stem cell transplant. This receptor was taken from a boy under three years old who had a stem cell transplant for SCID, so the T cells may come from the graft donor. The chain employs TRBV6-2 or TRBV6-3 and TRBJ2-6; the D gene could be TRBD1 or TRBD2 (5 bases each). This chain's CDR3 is CASSYSIGTPRGSGANVLTF. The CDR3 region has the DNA TGTGCCAGCAGTTACTCGATAGGGACCCCGAGAGGGTCTGGGGCCAACGTCCTGACTTTC.